The entry that follows covers one T cell receptor beta chain sequence. This record comes from a study of blood T cell repertoires in COVID-19. The CDR3 length is 11 residues. V lost 1 base, J lost 14 bases, and 11 bases lay in between. Per the original data handling: Estimation of nucleated cell counts relied on the amplification of reference gene primers. The assay was immunoSEQ multiplex PCR, and TCRdb's table has in-frame clones only and misses some. Clone size and the V and J calls come from that table; the DNA yielded D and trimming. The sample includes around 97,000 clones, about 90% of them seen just once.

This receptor was taken from a man in his forties or fifties in a cohort sampled during active COVID-19. The sequenced material came from peripheral blood. V gene TRBV12-3 or TRBV12-4 combines with J gene TRBJ2-5, with D perhaps matching TRBD1 (5 bases). The CDR3 nucleotides read TGTGCCAGCAGTTTAGAGGGGATCTTCTACTTC. It specifies CASSLEGIFYF.